The clone carrying this T cell receptor beta chain appeared a single time. The antigen is unknown. Cells were frozen in aliquots of 500,000, and one aliquot per fraction was sequenced. This entry belongs to a study of coeliac disease. Looking at the study overall: Each coeliac patient was active, refractory type I, or diet-controlled. The study queried TRBV7-2 bias without high-resolution HLA data.

Profiled with immunoSEQ multiplex PCR; TCRdb holds only in-frame clones, not every one. This table holds more than 6,500 clones, 65% to 80% found once. Study-level points and caveats: Lower clonality than controls marked TRB and TRG repertoires from active celiac intraepithelial and lamina propria samples. TRB repertoires were largely private, with most amino acid sequences found in only one sample.

Germline V gives CDR1 DFQATT, CDR2 SNEGSKA (reference sequence). Trimming took off 5 bases at V and 1 base at J, with 6 bases between the two ends. This CDR3 comprises 11 residues. This chain joins TRBV20-1 and TRBJ2-7; perhaps TRBD1 as D (5 bases). The sample was lamina propria lymphocytes from the gut. This clonotype was obtained from a woman under 30 with active celiac disease. In DNA, the CDR3 is TGCAGTGCTTGGACATCCTACGAGCAGTACTTC. It yields the protein CSAWTSYEQYF.